What follows is one TCR beta chain and its context. Its matching antigen is unknown. This entry is derived from a study of T cell responses to AZD1222 COVID-19 vaccine. The study, taken as a whole, reports: All repertoire sampling was performed exclusively after the peak T cell response. Once two AZD1222 doses were given, Spike-specific TCR breadth and depth went up. White British donors predominated, females outnumbered males, and clonal diversity was possibly underestimated.

The CDR3 spans 14 residues. With 0 bases removed from V and 3 bases from J, the gap between germline ends came to 8 bases. Looked up from germline, CDR1 is GTSNPN and CDR2 is SVGIG (reference sequence). The table came from immunoSEQ multiplex PCR; TCRdb's copy has only in-frame clones and leaves some out. The top ten hold around 4.6% of the sample, which has more than 85,000 clones, approximately 85% seen once. The specimen was peripheral blood, collected on day 0 of AZD1222 vaccination. This TCR came from an adult in good health. The chain combines TRBV30 with TRBJ2-2; unclear D gene. CDR3 sequence (DNA): TGTGCCTGGAGTGTATTTTCGGACACCGGGGAGCTGTTTTTT. Its protein is CAWSVFSDTGELFF.